The source of this T cell receptor (beta chain) is a study of post-analysis software for immune sequencing data. Background on the study: Disease courses included relapsing-remitting, secondary progressive and progressive-relapsing multiple sclerosis. Study results and limitations: Co-batched samples clustered tightly together by F measure. Included in a set of four or five TRBV segments more frequent in patients than controls were TRBV5-6, TRBV5-1 and TRBV20-1. People with multiple sclerosis had a significantly lower normalized Chao1 diversity than controls did.

Regarding this clonotype: Its antigen is not identified.

The authors incorporated unique molecular identifiers into the TCR beta cDNA libraries. T cells numbering about 0.85 to 11 million yielded 500,000 to 550,000 cDNA molecules. TCRdb used MiXCR to reprocess the PCR reads, holding one entry per CDR3 protein. The sample includes 650,000 to 850,000 distinct CDR3 sequences, roughly 50% of them seen just once. The CDR3 extends over 14 amino acids. V trimming: 4 bases; J trimming: 1 base; junction bases outside the gene matches: 2. The V gene's germline CDR1 is SQVTM and CDR2 ANQGSEA. V is TRBV29-1 and J is TRBJ2-3, with 10 bases aligning to TRBD2. Sequenced material: blood. This receptor was obtained from a girl between 10 and 17 years old with multiple sclerosis. In nucleotides, the CDR3 is TGCAGCGTTGCTCTAGCGGGAGGCACAGATACGCAGTATTTT. Amino acids: CSVALAGGTDTQYF.